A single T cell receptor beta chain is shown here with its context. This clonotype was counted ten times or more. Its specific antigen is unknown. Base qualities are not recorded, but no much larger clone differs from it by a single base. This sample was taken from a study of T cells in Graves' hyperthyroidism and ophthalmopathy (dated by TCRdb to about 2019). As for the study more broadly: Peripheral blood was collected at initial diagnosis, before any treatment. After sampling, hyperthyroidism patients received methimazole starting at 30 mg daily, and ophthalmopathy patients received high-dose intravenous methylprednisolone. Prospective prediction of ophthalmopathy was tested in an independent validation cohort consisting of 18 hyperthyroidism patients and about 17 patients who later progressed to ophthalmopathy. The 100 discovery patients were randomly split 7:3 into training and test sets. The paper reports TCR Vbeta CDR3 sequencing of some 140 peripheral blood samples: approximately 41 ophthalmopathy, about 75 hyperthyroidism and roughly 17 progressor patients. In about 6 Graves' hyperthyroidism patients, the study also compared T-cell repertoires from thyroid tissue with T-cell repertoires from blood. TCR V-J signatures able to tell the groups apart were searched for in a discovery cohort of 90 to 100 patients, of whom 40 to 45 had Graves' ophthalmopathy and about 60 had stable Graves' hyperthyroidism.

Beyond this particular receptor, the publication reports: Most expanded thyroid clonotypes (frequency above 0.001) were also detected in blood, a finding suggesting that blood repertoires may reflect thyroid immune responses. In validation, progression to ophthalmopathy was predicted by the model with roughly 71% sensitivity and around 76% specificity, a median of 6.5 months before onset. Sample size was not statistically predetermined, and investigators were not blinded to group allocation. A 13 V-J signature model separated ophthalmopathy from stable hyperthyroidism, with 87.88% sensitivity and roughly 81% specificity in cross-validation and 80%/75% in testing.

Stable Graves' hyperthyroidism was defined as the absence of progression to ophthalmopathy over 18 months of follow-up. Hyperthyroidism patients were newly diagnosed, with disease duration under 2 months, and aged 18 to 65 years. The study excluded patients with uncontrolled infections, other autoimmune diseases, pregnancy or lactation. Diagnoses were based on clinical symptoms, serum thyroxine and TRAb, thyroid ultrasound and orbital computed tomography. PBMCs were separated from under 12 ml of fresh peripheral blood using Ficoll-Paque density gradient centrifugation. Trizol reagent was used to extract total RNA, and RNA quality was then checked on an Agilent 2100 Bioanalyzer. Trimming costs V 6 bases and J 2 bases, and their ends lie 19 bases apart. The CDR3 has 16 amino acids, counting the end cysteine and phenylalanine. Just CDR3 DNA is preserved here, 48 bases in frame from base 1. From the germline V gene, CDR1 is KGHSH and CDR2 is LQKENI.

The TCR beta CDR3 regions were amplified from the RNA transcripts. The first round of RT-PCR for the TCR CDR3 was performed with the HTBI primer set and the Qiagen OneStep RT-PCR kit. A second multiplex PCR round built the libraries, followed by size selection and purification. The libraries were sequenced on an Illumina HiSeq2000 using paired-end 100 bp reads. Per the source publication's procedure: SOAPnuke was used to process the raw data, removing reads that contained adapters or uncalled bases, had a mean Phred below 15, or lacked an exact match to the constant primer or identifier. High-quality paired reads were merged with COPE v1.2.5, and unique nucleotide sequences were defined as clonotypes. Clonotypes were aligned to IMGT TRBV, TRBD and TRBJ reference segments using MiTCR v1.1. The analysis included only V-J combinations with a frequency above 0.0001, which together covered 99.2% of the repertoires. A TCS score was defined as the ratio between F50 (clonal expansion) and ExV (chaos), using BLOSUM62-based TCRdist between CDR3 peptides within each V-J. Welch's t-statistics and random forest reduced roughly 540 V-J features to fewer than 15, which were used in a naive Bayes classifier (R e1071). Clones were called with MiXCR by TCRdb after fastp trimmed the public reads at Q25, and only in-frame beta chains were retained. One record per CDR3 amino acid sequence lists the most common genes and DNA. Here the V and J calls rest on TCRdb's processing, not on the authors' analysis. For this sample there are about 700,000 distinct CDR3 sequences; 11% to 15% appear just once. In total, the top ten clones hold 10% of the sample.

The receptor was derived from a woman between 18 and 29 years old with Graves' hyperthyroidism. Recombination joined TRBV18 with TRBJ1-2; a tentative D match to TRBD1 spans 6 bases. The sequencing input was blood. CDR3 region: CASSWDILAGNYGYTF. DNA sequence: TGTGCCAGCTCTTGGGACATTTTAGCGGGGAACTATGGCTACACCTTC.